What follows describes a single T cell receptor beta chain. The record originates from a study of blood T cell repertoires in COVID-19. The table came from immunoSEQ multiplex PCR; TCRdb's copy has only in-frame clones and leaves some out. Counted here are fewer than 300,000 clones, 80% to 85% occurring once; the ten biggest clones make up over 4%. Individuals aged roughly 18 to 90 years were recruited from roughly 23 US areas. Someone with COVID-19 had been met by exposed participants within 2 weeks before study entry. Sequencing used PBMCs or T cells enriched from blood (not recorded which). The clonotype was recovered from a man aged 40-55 years who had been exposed to COVID-19.

The CDR3 reads CASSFGQGSGQFF. DNA for the CDR3: TGTGCCAGCAGTTTCGGACAGGGTTCAGGTCAGTTCTTC. This chain uses TRBV12-3 or TRBV12-4 with TRBJ2-1; 8 bases map to TRBD1. V lost 3 bases, J lost 13 bases, and 8 bases stayed unmatched. This CDR3 spans 13 amino acids.